This entry describes one T cell receptor beta chain. Its target is unknown. Trimming removed 5 bases at V and 3 bases at J, with 11 bases between. Germline loops: CDR1 SGHTA, CDR2 FQGNSA. The CDR3 length is 15 residues. This entry belongs to a study of persistence of HIV-infected CD4 T cells. The stimulus was lysate of CMV-infected fibroblasts, approximately 9.6 ug/mL. CD40L/CD69 double-negative CD45RO-high memory CD4+ T cells were collected. This was the immunoSEQ version 4 assay in survey mode. Repertoires were generated with immunoSEQ multiplex PCR, while TCRdb's copy carries only in-frame clones and drops some. The repertoire holds tens of thousands of clones, with about 80% as singletons.

The V and J genes are TRBV7-2 and TRBJ1-6; no reliable D call. The source is an adult man with HIV who was CMV-seropositive. The source was CD4+ T cells sorted from PBMCs after approximately 19-hour stimulation, collected from a patient who received antiretroviral therapy. This CDR3 reads CASSTSRGYNSPLHF. The DNA of the CDR3 is TGTGCCAGCAGCACATCCCGGGGCTATAATTCACCCCTCCACTTT.